This paragraph covers one T cell receptor beta chain sequence. The antigen is undetermined. The data belong to a study of OX40 agonist ivuxolimab in advanced cancers. Background on the study: Among those enrolled, mean age was about 63 years (range roughly 23 to 79) and about 79% were male. Regarding the study as a whole: Undetermined was the antigen specificity of the expanded peripheral T cells.

Patients with a history of autoimmune disease or on systemic immunosuppression were excluded. Blood was sampled at baseline, cycle 4 day 1, and cycle 7 day 1. Repertoires were generated with immunoSEQ multiplex PCR, while TCRdb's copy carries only in-frame clones and drops some. This table holds around 35,000 clones, about 81% found once. The sequences come from CD4+ or CD8+ T cells sorted from blood, collected in a trial of the OX40 agonist ivuxolimab. The clonotype originates from an adult with an advanced solid tumor such as melanoma, head and neck, liver or kidney cancer.

The CDR3 nucleotides are TGTGCCAGTAGTATAGTGGGAGTATCCTACAATGAGCAGTTCTTC. It translates to CASSIVGVSYNEQFF. The chain combines TRBV19 with TRBJ2-1, with D perhaps matching TRBD2 (5 bases). V dropped 1 base and J dropped 1 base, with 8 bases sitting between them. Germline values: CDR1 LNHDA, CDR2 SQIVND (reference sequence). The CDR3 has 15 amino acids.